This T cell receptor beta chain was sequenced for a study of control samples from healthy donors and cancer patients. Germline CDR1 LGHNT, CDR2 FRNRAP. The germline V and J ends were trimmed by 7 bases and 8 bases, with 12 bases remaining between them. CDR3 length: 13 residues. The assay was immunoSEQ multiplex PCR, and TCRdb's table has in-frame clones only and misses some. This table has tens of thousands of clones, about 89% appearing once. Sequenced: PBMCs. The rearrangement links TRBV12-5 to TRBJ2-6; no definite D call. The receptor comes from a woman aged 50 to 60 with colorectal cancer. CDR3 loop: CASDGLGTNVLTF. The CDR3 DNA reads TGTGCTAGTGATGGTCTGGGGACCAACGTCCTGACTTTC.